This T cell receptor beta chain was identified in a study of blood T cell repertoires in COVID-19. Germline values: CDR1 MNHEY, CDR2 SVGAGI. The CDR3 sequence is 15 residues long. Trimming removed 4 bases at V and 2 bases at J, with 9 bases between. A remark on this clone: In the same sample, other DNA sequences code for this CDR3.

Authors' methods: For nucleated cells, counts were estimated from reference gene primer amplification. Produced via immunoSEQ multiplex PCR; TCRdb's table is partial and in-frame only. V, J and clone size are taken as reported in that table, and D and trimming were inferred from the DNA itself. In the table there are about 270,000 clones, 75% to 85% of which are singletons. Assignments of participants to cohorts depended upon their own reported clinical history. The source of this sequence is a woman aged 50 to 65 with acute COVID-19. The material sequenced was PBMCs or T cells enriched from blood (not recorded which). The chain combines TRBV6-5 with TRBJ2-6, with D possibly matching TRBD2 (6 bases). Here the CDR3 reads CASSLTGAGANVLTF. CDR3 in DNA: TGTGCCAGCAGTTTGACGGGGGCTGGGGCCAACGTCCTGACTTTC.